The text below deals with one T cell receptor beta chain. Its matching antigen is unknown. The data were obtained in a study of T-cell memory formation after mild COVID-19. For the study at large: For the most part, TCR clusters were specific to one donor.

The length of the CDR3 is 14 residues. Trimming removed 0 bases from V and 3 bases from J, with 6 bases in between. Germline V lookup: CDR1 SGDLS, CDR2 YYNGEE. Study-level points and caveats: Day 15 to 85 contracting clones showed balanced CD4/CD8; later expanders leaned CD4+. Cross-reactive memory appears to have joined, as suggested by some responding clones showing up in pre-infection memory.

Sample barcodes and UMIs were carried by the TCR alpha and TCR beta cDNA libraries that 5'RACE generated with constant-segment primers. MiXCR, run by TCRdb on the 5' RACE reads, gives a single entry per CDR3 protein. The table lists under 600,000 distinct CDR3 sequences, roughly 21% of them singletons. The sample taken for sequencing was PBMCs or a T cell subset sorted from them (not recorded which). This chain joins TRBV9 and TRBJ2-2; D uncertain. This TCR was recovered from an adult woman who had mild COVID-19 (a few samples of this study predate the infection). Cell type and time point are not known. The DNA of the CDR3 is TGTGCCAGCAGCGTAGAGGCGGACACCGGGGAGCTGTTTTTT. It specifies CASSVEADTGELFF.